These 26 T cell receptor beta chains were all obtained from the same sample, sequenced in a study of T cell responses to AZD1222 COVID-19 vaccine. Assay used: immunoSEQ multiplex PCR; TCRdb lists only in-frame clones, some missing. In the table there are roughly 130,000 clones, about 91% of which are singletons. The sequenced sample was peripheral blood, obtained on day 0 of AZD1222 vaccination. All receptors derive from an adult in good health.

This clone was found once. The chain has TRBV7-9 and TRBJ2-1; D ambiguous. CDR1 is SEHNR and CDR2 is FQNEAQ in the germline V gene (reference sequence). The CDR3 is 14 amino acids. V was shortened by 8 bases and J by 2 bases, with 13 bases between the two germline ends. CDR3 nucleotide sequence: TGTGCCAGCCCTTCCGGGTCGACCTACAATGAGCAGTTCTTC. Protein: CASPSGSTYNEQFF.

A single count supports this clone. This chain connects TRBV9 to TRBJ1-3; D unresolved. The CDR3 has 12 residues. CDR1 SGDLS and CDR2 YYNGEE come from the germline V gene. V was pared by 4 bases and J by 4 bases, with 6 bases between. The CDR3 nucleotides are TGTGCCAGCAGCATACTCGGAAACACCATATATTTT. It yields the protein CASSILGNTIYF.

A few counts support this clone. The J gene is TRBJ2-1, the V gene TRBV10-1; D perhaps matches TRBD2 (7 bases). This CDR3 comprises 15 residues. CDR1 and CDR2 from the germline V gene are WNHNN and SYGVQD (reference sequence). The germline V and J ends were trimmed by 4 bases and 0 bases, with 10 bases remaining between them. In DNA form, the CDR3 reads TGCGCCAGCAGTGTGGGGGGGCCCTCCTACAATGAGCAGTTCTTC. This gives the protein CASSVGGPSYNEQFF.

This rearrangement joins TRBV5-1 to TRBJ2-7, with TRBD1 matching 10 bases. J gave up 0 bases and V 0 bases, and 6 bases lay outside the gene matches. This CDR3 comprises 17 residues. Germline CDR1 reads SGHRS; CDR2 reads YFSETQ. CDR3 loop: CASSLAPTGGFSYEQYF. CDR3 nucleotides: TGCGCCAGCAGCTTGGCCCCGACAGGGGGCTTCTCCTACGAGCAGTACTTC. Complete variable domain (other parts from reference TRBV5-1 and TRBJ2-7): KAGVTQTPRYLIKTRGQQVTLSCSPISGHRSVSWYQQTPGQGLQFLFEYFSETQRNKGNFPGRFSGRQFSNSRSEMNVSTLELGDSALYLCASSLAPTGGFSYEQYFGPGTRLTVT.

The CDR3 region is CASSPHEVMNTEAFF. The DNA of the CDR3 is TGTGCCAGCTCACCTCACGAGGTGATGAACACTGAAGCTTTCTTT. The gene calls are TRBV18 and TRBJ1-1; unclear D gene. V shed 3 bases and J shed 0 bases, with 11 bases lying between them. CDR3 size: 15 residues. The germline V gene has CDR1 KGHSH and CDR2 LQKENI.

The genes are TRBV10-3 and TRBJ1-2; D gene uncertain. The CDR3 length is 13 residues. The ends were cut back, 10 bases at V and 0 bases at J, with 12 bases in the middle. Germline CDR1 and CDR2: ENHRY and SYGVKD. DNA for the CDR3: TGTGCCACCGAGACGGAATCTAACTATGGCTACACCTTC. This codes for CATETESNYGYTF.

The V call is TRBV3-1 (or the pseudogene TRBV3-2), the J call TRBJ1-4, with unresolved D. The V and J ends lost 6 bases and 4 bases respectively, with 9 bases between them. The CDR3 contains 13 residues. Germline V lookup: CDR1 LGHDT, CDR2 YNNKEL (reference sequence). The CDR3 loop is CASRTSLNEKLFF. The CDR3 DNA sequence: TGTGCCAGCAGGACATCCCTTAATGAAAAACTGTTTTTT.

This chain joins TRBV19 and TRBJ1-6, with D uncertain. Germline-derived CDR1 and CDR2 are LNHDA and SQIVND (reference sequence). CDR3 length equals 12 residues. The V end lost 5 bases, the J end lost 8 bases, and 7 bases lay between the germline ends. The CDR3 protein is CASSFRDSPLHF. The CDR3 region has the DNA TGTGCCAGTAGTTTCCGAGATTCACCCCTCCACTTT.

The CDR3 spells CASKVSVSQETQYF. In DNA form, the CDR3 reads TGTGCCAGTAAGGTTTCGGTCAGCCAAGAGACCCAGTACTTC. V and J are TRBV19 and TRBJ2-5; D is unresolved. CDR1 LNHDA and CDR2 SQIVND come from the germline V gene (reference sequence). This CDR3 has 14 residues. V lost 7 bases to trimming and J lost 1 base, with 13 bases between them.

This clone has just a few counts. The rearrangement links TRBV23-1 to TRBJ2-7; TRBD1 is a possible D gene (6 bases). Being an ORF, TRBV23-1 has a function that is uncertain. The CDR3 contains 14 residues. V was shortened by 6 bases and J by 5 bases, with 17 bases between the two germline ends. The CDR3 here is CASSSGGTGNEQYF. As DNA, the CDR3 is TGCGCCAGCAGCAGTGGGGGCACAGGGAACGAGCAGTACTTC.

The chain uses TRBV27 and TRBJ2-1; 9 bases line up with TRBD2. The CDR3 spans 12 residues. Trimming took 8 bases from V and 6 from J; bases not matched to a gene: 2. The V gene's germline CDR1 is MNHEY and CDR2 SMNVEV (reference sequence). The CDR3 reads CASGGGGNEQFF. CDR3 DNA: TGTGCCAGCGGCGGGGGGGGCAATGAGCAGTTCTTC.

The chain employs TRBV7-6 and TRBJ1-4; a weak D match, TRBD1 (5 bases). V was clipped by 1 base and J by 4 bases, with 7 bases between them. The V gene's germline CDR1 is SGHVS and CDR2 FNYEAQ. The CDR3 is made up of 14 amino acids. Here the CDR3 reads CASSLDRSNEKLFF. CDR3 sequence (DNA): TGTGCCAGCAGCTTAGACAGGAGTAATGAAAAACTGTTTTTT. The full variable domain, in which reference TRBV7-6 and TRBJ1-4 provide the parts outside the CDR3, is GAGVSQSPRYKVTKRGQDVALRCDPISGHVSLYWYRQALGQGPEFLTYFNYEAQQDKSGLPNDRFSAERPEGSISTLTIQRTEQRDSAMYRCASSLDRSNEKLFFGSGTQLSVL.

V and J are TRBV15 and TRBJ2-1, with D maybe TRBD2 (5 bases). Trimming removed 1 base at V and 9 bases at J, with 7 bases between. Germline values: CDR1 LNHNV, CDR2 YYDKDF (reference sequence). The CDR3 totals 12 residues. In DNA, the CDR3 is TGTGCCACCAGCAGAGTAGAGGGTGAGCAGTTCTTC. Translated, it gives CATSRVEGEQFF.

The rearrangement uses TRBV18 and TRBJ2-5; D is unclear. Trimming removed 6 bases from V and 3 bases from J, with 14 bases in between. This CDR3 contains 14 residues. Germline assignment: CDR1 KGHSH and CDR2 LQKENI. The CDR3 DNA reads as TGTGCCAGCTCCCCGACGCAATCCAAAGAGACCCAGTACTTC. Translating gives CASSPTQSKETQYF.

The chain is built from TRBV19 and TRBJ2-2; TRBD1 agrees at 8 bases. This CDR3 comprises 15 residues. With V trimmed by 5 bases and J by 1 base, 3 bases remained unmatched. Germline V CDR1 and CDR2: LNHDA, SQIVND (reference sequence). The CDR3 nucleotides are TGTGCCAGTAGTGTCGGACAGGGGAACACCGGGGAGCTGTTTTTT. It yields the protein CASSVGQGNTGELFF.

The chain couples TRBV6-4 to TRBJ1-4; 10 nucleotides align to TRBD1. Looked up from germline, CDR1 is MRHNA and CDR2 is SNTAGT. J gave up 6 bases and V 3 bases, and 1 base lay outside the gene matches. This CDR3 is 14 amino acids long. The CDR3 DNA sequence: TGTGCCAGCAGTGATGGACAGGGGGATGAAAAACTGTTTTTT. Protein product: CASSDGQGDEKLFF.

The rearrangement uses TRBV28 and TRBJ2-2, with TRBD2 identical over 8 bases. The CDR3 covers 18 residues. J lost 4 bases, V lost 5 bases, and 15 bases had no gene match. In germline, CDR1 is MDHEN, CDR2 SYDVKM. The CDR3 loop reads CASSLEAPGGRVTGELFF. CDR3 nucleotide sequence: TGTGCCAGCAGTCTTGAAGCCCCGGGGGGGCGGGTCACCGGGGAGCTGTTTTTT.

The chain is built from TRBV27 and TRBJ2-7, with 9 bases identical to TRBD1. V trimming: 3 bases; J trimming: 5 bases; junction bases outside the gene matches: 14. Per germline, CDR1 MNHEY and CDR2 SMNVEV (reference sequence). The CDR3 has 17 residues. This chain's CDR3 is CASSLFFRDRDPHEQYF. CDR3 coding DNA: TGTGCCAGCAGTTTGTTCTTTCGGGACAGGGACCCCCACGAGCAGTACTTC.

The rearrangement uses TRBV5-8 and TRBJ2-3; no firm D call. V was clipped by 5 bases and J by 0 bases, with 10 bases between them. CDR1 is SGHTS and CDR2 is YDEGEE in the germline V gene. This CDR3 has 14 amino acids. CDR3 in DNA: TGTGCCAGCAGTATAGGGTTGAGCACAGATACGCAGTATTTT. Translating gives CASSIGLSTDTQYF.

This chain joins TRBV7-9 and TRBJ2-5, with 7 bases lining up with TRBD2. The CDR3 has 15 residues. The germline V gene encodes CDR1 SEHNR and CDR2 FQNEAQ (reference sequence). J gave up 5 bases and V 5 bases, and 11 bases lay outside the gene matches. CDR3 loop: CASSALGGIVETQYF. The CDR3 DNA follows: TGTGCCAGCAGCGCTCTCGGGGGGATCGTCGAGACCCAGTACTTC.

The rearrangement uses TRBV4-1 and TRBJ1-2; 7 nucleotides agree with TRBD1. V was pared by 3 bases and J by 5 bases, with 9 bases of the junction left unmatched. Germline lookup yields CDR1 MGHRA and CDR2 YSYEKL. This CDR3 has 15 amino acids. DNA for the CDR3: TGCGCCAGCAGCCAGGCTACAGGGGCAGGTTATGGCTACACCTTC. It encodes CASSQATGAGYGYTF.

The V gene is TRBV7-9, the J gene TRBJ2-7; tentative D call: TRBD1 (5 bases). The CDR3 is 13 residues long. The V and J ends lost 5 bases and 3 bases respectively, with 11 bases between them. CDR1 SEHNR and CDR2 FQNEAQ come from the germline V gene (reference sequence). The CDR3 DNA follows: TGTGCCAGCAGCCCCTCGACAGTCTACGAGCAGTACTTC. Its translation: CASSPSTVYEQYF.

The chain uses TRBV11-2 and TRBJ1-4; D unresolved. Germline V gives CDR1 SGHAT, CDR2 FQNNGV. CDR3 length equals 19 residues. V lost 3 bases and J 0 bases, leaving 20 bases between the germline ends. CDR3 region: CASSFPLDRASATNEKLFF. CDR3 DNA sequence: TGTGCCAGCAGCTTCCCGCTGGACCGGGCCAGCGCAACTAATGAAAAACTGTTTTTT.

The V and J genes are TRBV6-2 or TRBV6-3 and TRBJ2-7, with a weak D call TRBD1 (6 bases). Between the trimmed V and J ends, which lost 2 bases and 1 base, there was a span of 15 bases. CDR1 is MNHEY, CDR2 SVGEGT, per germline. The CDR3 totals 16 residues. CDR3 bases: TGTGCCAGCAGTTACCCCGGGACATTCGGATCCTACGAGCAGTACTTC. It yields the protein CASSYPGTFGSYEQYF.

The chain uses TRBV14 and TRBJ2-1; maybe TRBD2 (5 bases). CDR1 and CDR2 from the germline V gene are SGHDN and FVKESK. Trimming removed 0 bases from V and 10 bases from J, with 10 bases in between. The CDR3 has 13 amino acids. The CDR3 spells CASSQELGGEQFF. As DNA, the CDR3 is TGTGCCAGCAGCCAAGAGCTAGGCGGGGAGCAGTTCTTC.

The chain is built from TRBV30 and TRBJ1-2, with unresolved D. The V end was cut by 1 base, the J end by 2 bases, with 11 bases between. The germline V gene encodes CDR1 GTSNPN and CDR2 SVGIG (reference sequence). The CDR3 sequence is 14 residues long. The CDR3 loop is CAWSGTAINYGYTF. Written as DNA, the CDR3 is TGTGCCTGGAGTGGGACCGCGATAAACTATGGCTACACCTTC.